This T cell receptor (beta chain) was captured by sequencing in a study of blood T cell repertoires in COVID-19. As for the study in general: Whether acute or convalescent, the COVID-19 samples came from the United States, Italy and Spain. PBMCs, B-cell-depleted T cells, or T cells were the source of the cDNA or gDNA that made up the material.

In the original analysis: Reference gene primers were amplified, and this amplification served to estimate nucleated cell counts. Sequencing was performed with immunoSEQ multiplex PCR; in TCRdb, only in-frame clones are kept and a portion is missing. V and J calls and clone size are given by that table; D and trimming were obtained from the DNA. This table has tens of thousands of clones, around 80% appearing once. CDR1 LGHDT and CDR2 YNNKEL come from the germline V gene (reference sequence). The length of the CDR3 is 14 residues. The V and J ends lost 0 bases and 10 bases respectively, with 15 bases between them.

The material sequenced was peripheral blood. The chain uses TRBV3-1 (or the pseudogene TRBV3-2) and TRBJ1-1; perhaps TRBD1 as D (5 bases). This clonotype originated in a woman in her sixties with acute or convalescent COVID-19. Written as DNA, the CDR3 is TGTGCCAGCAGCCAAGATGGTCAGGGTCGCAGAGCTTTCTTT. Encoded protein: CASSQDGQGRRAFF.